The 22 T cell receptor beta chains listed next were all sequenced from one sample in a study of T-cell memory formation after mild COVID-19. Using its own MiXCR run on the 5' RACE reads, TCRdb lists one record per CDR3 protein. The sample has 390,000 or so distinct CDR3 sequences, 16% seen once. The sequencing sample was made of PBMCs or a T cell subset sorted from them (not recorded which). Every receptor here comes from a man aged 18 to 29 who had mild COVID-19 (a few samples of this study predate the infection). Cell type and time point are not known.

This clonotype was observed many times. The rearrangement joins TRBV20-1 to TRBJ2-5; TRBD2 matches at 7 bases. Germline values: CDR1 DFQATT, CDR2 SNEGSKA (reference sequence). The junction had 8 bases not matched to a gene; V was cut back by 5 bases and J by 5 bases. This CDR3 region has 13 residues. CDR3 bases: TGCAGTGCTTCACAACTAGCGCGGGAGACCCAGTACTTC. This gives the protein CSASQLARETQYF.

This clonotype was counted at least ten times. The chain combines TRBV4-3 with TRBJ2-7; D may be TRBD2 (6 bases). Trimming took 1 base from V and 2 from J, leaving 9 bases between them. The CDR3 spans 14 residues. CDR1 and CDR2 from the germline V gene are LGHNA and YSLEER. In nucleotides, the CDR3 is TGCGCCAGCAGCCAAGGCGGCGGGACCTACGAGCAGTACTTC. Residues: CASSQGGGTYEQYF.

This clonotype was seen many times. V and J are TRBV4-1 and TRBJ2-3; 7 bases align to TRBD2. The ends lost 6 bases at V and 0 bases at J; junction bases unmatched: 9. This CDR3 is built from 16 residues. Germline V gene sequence: CDR1 MGHRA, CDR2 YSYEKL. DNA for the CDR3: TGCGCCAGCAGACTGAATCCGGGACTAAGCACAGATACGCAGTATTTT. Translation: CASRLNPGLSTDTQYF.

This clonotype was seen only a few times. The chain recombines TRBV6-5 with TRBJ2-1, with a possible D match to TRBD2 (6 bases). From germline, CDR1 is MNHEY and CDR2 SVGAGI. V shed 5 bases and J shed 0 bases, with 14 bases lying between them. The CDR3 runs to 16 residues. Here the CDR3 DNA reads TGTGCCAGCAGTCCGGAGGGACTCCGCTCCTACAATGAGCAGTTCTTC. Protein product: CASSPEGLRSYNEQFF.

DNA for the CDR3: TGTGCCAGCATTGACAGGGGGCGAGGCACAGATACGCAGTATTTT. Its translation: CASIDRGRGTDTQYF. The chain employs TRBV2 and TRBJ2-3; 10 bases line up with TRBD1. V dropped 7 bases and J dropped 1; count of bases not matched to a gene: 5. The germline CDR1 and CDR2 sequences are SNHLY and FYNNEI. CDR3 length equals 15 residues. Full variable domain (outside the CDR3, taken from reference TRBV2 and TRBJ2-3): EPEVTQTPSHQVTQMGQEVILRCVPISNHLYFYWYRQILGQKVEFLVSFYNNEISEKSEIFDDQFSVERPDGSNFTLKIRSTKLEDSAMYFCASIDRGRGTDTQYFGPGTRLTVL.

There are a few counts of this clonotype. The chain uses TRBV6-5 and TRBJ2-5; the D call may be TRBD1 or TRBD2 (5 bases each). Germline CDR1 reads MNHEY; CDR2 reads SVGAGI. V lost 4 bases and J 5 bases, leaving 11 bases between the germline ends. This CDR3 spans 13 amino acids. This CDR3 reads CASSSPGTETQYF. DNA of the CDR3: TGTGCCAGCAGTTCCCCAGGGACGGAGACCCAGTACTTC.

This clonotype has just a few counts. CDR3 DNA: TGTGCCAGCAGTGACGGGGGCTCGACGGCGGAGACCCAGTACTTC. Protein: CASSDGGSTAETQYF. The chain combines TRBV2 with TRBJ2-5; the D call may be TRBD1 or TRBD2 (6 bases each). The CDR3 consists of 15 residues. Germline V CDR1 and CDR2: SNHLY, FYNNEI. The V and J ends lost 3 bases and 5 bases respectively, with 16 bases between them.

This clonotype was found a few times. The genes are TRBV20-1 and TRBJ2-5; 10 bases are shared with TRBD1. CDR1 is DFQATT and CDR2 is SNEGSKA in the germline V gene (reference sequence). V was pared by 0 bases and J by 4 bases, with 8 bases of the junction left unmatched. This CDR3 spans 16 amino acids. The CDR3 sequence: CSARDWTGGSGETQYF. The CDR3 region has the DNA TGCAGTGCTAGAGACTGGACAGGGGGAAGTGGAGAGACCCAGTACTTC.

This clonotype showed up just a few times. The V and J genes are TRBV7-2 and TRBJ2-5; D uncertain. The CDR3 totals 10 residues. Germline-derived CDR1 and CDR2 are SGHTA and FQGNSA. Trimming left V 10 bases short and J 5 bases short, with 8 bases between. The CDR3 DNA sequence: TGTGCCATCGGGTGGGAGACCCAGTACTTC. Encoded protein: CAIGWETQYF.

This rearrangement joins TRBV29-1 to TRBJ2-5, with D maybe TRBD2 (5 bases). V lost 4 bases and J 1 base, leaving 10 bases between the germline ends. This CDR3 contains 13 residues. Germline V lookup: CDR1 SQVTM, CDR2 ANQGSEA. CDR3 amino acids: CSVAEGFQETQYF. Written as DNA, the CDR3 is TGCAGCGTTGCCGAGGGATTCCAAGAGACCCAGTACTTC.

A word on this clonotype: The germline gene is not matched at one end of the junction; a read error may be the cause. This chain joins TRBV2 and TRBJ1-3, with D perhaps TRBD1 (6 bases). Germline lookup yields CDR1 SNHLY and CDR2 FYNNEI. The CDR3 extends over 14 amino acids. The DNA for the CDR3 is TGTGCCAGCACCGCGGGGATTTTCAGGGGCGATCCGAATTTT. Translation gives CASTAGIFRGDPNF.

In this sample, this clonotype turned up a few times. This chain uses TRBV7-9 with TRBJ1-1; D may be TRBD1 (6 bases). V lost 4 bases to trimming and J lost 5 bases, with 17 bases between them. The CDR3 has 15 residues. Germline CDR1 reads SEHNR; CDR2 reads FQNEAQ (reference sequence). CDR3 amino acids: CASSSPTGARTEAFF. The CDR3 DNA follows: TGTGCCAGCAGCTCACCCACGGGGGCTAGGACTGAAGCTTTCTTT.

V gene TRBV20-1 combines with J gene TRBJ2-7; 9 nucleotides align to TRBD1. Germline CDR1 reads DFQATT; CDR2 reads SNEGSKA (reference sequence). J gave up 2 bases and V 6 bases, and 8 bases lay outside the gene matches. The CDR3 covers 14 residues. The CDR3 loop reads CSARDRAGPYEQYF. The DNA of the CDR3 is TGCAGTGCGAGGGACAGGGCGGGCCCCTACGAGCAGTACTTC.

This clonotype showed up just a few times. V gene TRBV20-1 combines with J gene TRBJ2-3, with 12 nucleotides matching TRBD2. V shed 5 bases and J 5 bases; nucleotides not matched to a gene: 5. Germline CDR1 reads DFQATT; CDR2 reads SNEGSKA (reference sequence). The CDR3 extends over 14 amino acids. For the CDR3, the DNA is TGCAGTGCTCCGGCTAGCGGGGGGGTAGATACGCAGTATTTT. It yields the protein CSAPASGGVDTQYF.

In this sample, this clonotype turned up a few times. V and J are TRBV6-5 and TRBJ2-4, with no clear D. The CDR3 loop spans 15 amino acids. The germline V gene has CDR1 MNHEY and CDR2 SVGAGI. V lost 0 bases, J lost 0 bases, and 6 bases lay in between. The CDR3 is CASSYSNVAKNIQYF. The CDR3, as DNA: TGTGCCAGCAGTTACTCGAACGTAGCCAAAAACATTCAGTACTTC.

This clonotype has more than one count but fewer than ten. The chain is built from TRBV15 and TRBJ1-2; tentatively, D is TRBD1 (5 bases). V was pared by 1 base and J by 2 bases, with 11 bases between. Germline CDR1 is LNHNV and CDR2 is YYDKDF (reference sequence). The CDR3 has 15 amino acids. Here the CDR3 DNA reads TGTGCCACCAGCAGAGTTGCCAGGGTGAACTATGGCTACACCTTC. This sequence encodes CATSRVARVNYGYTF.

The sample holds a few counts of this clonotype. This chain joins TRBV24-1 and TRBJ1-6; perhaps TRBD1 as D (6 bases). V was pared by 9 bases and J by 7 bases, with 9 bases between. The CDR3 has 12 amino acids. Germline-derived CDR1 and CDR2 are KGHDR and SFDVKD. The CDR3, as DNA: TGTGCCACCCCGAGGGGGAATTCACCCCTCCACTTT. Protein: CATPRGNSPLHF.

This clonotype was counted many times. This sequence joins TRBV9 and TRBJ2-7; D remains unclear. There are 16 residues in the CDR3. Trimming cost V 0 bases and J 4 bases, with 17 bases left between them. Germline loops: CDR1 SGDLS, CDR2 YYNGEE. CDR3 residues: CASSVVRSNQGYEQYV. The CDR3 coding sequence is TGTGCCAGCAGCGTAGTAAGGTCCAACCAAGGGTACGAGCAGTACGTC.

The rearrangement uses TRBV20-1 and TRBJ2-5; 7 bases align to TRBD1. With 3 bases clipped from V and 4 bases from J, the junction kept 8 bases outside the gene matches. CDR1 DFQATT and CDR2 SNEGSKA come from the germline V gene (reference sequence). This CDR3 is 14 amino acids long. CDR3 sequence: CSARGTERPETQYF. The CDR3 DNA is TGCAGTGCTAGGGGGACAGAACGTCCAGAGACCCAGTACTTC.

The gene calls are TRBV7-2 and TRBJ2-3; tentatively, D is TRBD1 (6 bases). V shed 5 bases and J shed 6 bases, with 15 bases lying between them. The CDR3 covers 14 residues. Germline V gene lookup returns CDR1 SGHTA and CDR2 FQGNSA. The CDR3 loop is CASSAHRVRDTQYF. The CDR3, as DNA: TGTGCCAGCAGCGCACACAGGGTCAGGGATACGCAGTATTTT.

The CDR3 reads CASSFAPGTGGTDTQYF. The CDR3 region has the DNA TGCGCCAGCAGCTTTGCCCCCGGGACAGGAGGAACAGATACGCAGTATTTT. The rearrangement joins TRBV5-1 to TRBJ2-3; 8 bases are a match to TRBD1. The trim removed 2 bases at V and 3 bases at J, leaving 11 bases unmatched. The germline CDR1 and CDR2 sequences are SGHRS and YFSETQ. CDR3 length: 17 amino acids.

This clonotype was seen a handful of times. V is TRBV28 and J is TRBJ1-1; 11 bases agree with TRBD1. The V segment lost 5 bases and the J segment 4 bases; nucleotides outside the gene matches: 0. The CDR3 is 13 residues long. CDR1 is MDHEN and CDR2 is SYDVKM in the germline V gene. CDR3 residues: CASSGQGATEAFF. The CDR3 DNA reads TGTGCCAGCAGTGGACAGGGGGCCACTGAAGCTTTCTTT. Complete variable domain (other parts from reference TRBV28 and TRBJ1-1): DVKVTQSSRYLVKRTGEKVFLECVQDMDHENMFWYRQDPGLGLRLIYFSYDVKMKEKGDIPEGYSVSREKKERFSLILESASTNQTSMYLCASSGQGATEAFFGQGTRLTVV.